Listed below are T cell receptor beta chains from one sample, sequenced in a study of blood T cell repertoires in COVID-19. Produced via immunoSEQ multiplex PCR; TCRdb's table is partial and in-frame only. The data contain roughly 140,000 clones, roughly 85% of them singletons. The specimen was peripheral blood. Receptor source: a man in his fifties with acute or convalescent COVID-19. Each CDR3 is given with its conserved first and last residue. A D gene is named only where the DNA matches it firmly. Clone size, where shown, is once, few, many, or a class for clones that have expanded.

>NA|TRBJ2-5|TRBD2|TRBV7-2
CASSPGGGRARETQYF
TGTGCCAGCAGCCCCGGGGGGGGCAGGGCGAGAGAGACCCAGTACTTC
>NA|TRBJ2-7|TRBD1|TRBV6-5
CASTTGQTTYEQYF
TGTGCCAGCACCACGGGACAGACCACCTACGAGCAGTACTTC
>NA|TRBJ2-2|TRBD1|TRBV9
CASSIPRDRGNTGELFF
TGTGCCAGCAGCATACCGAGGGACAGGGGGAACACCGGGGAGCTGTTTTTT
>NA|TRBJ1-5|NA|TRBV5-1
CASSYAQGKGWGNQPQHF
TGCGCCAGCAGCTATGCTCAGGGTAAAGGATGGGGCAATCAGCCCCAGCATTTT
>once|TRBJ1-1|TRBD1|TRBV27
CASQTGNAPRNTEAFF
TGTGCCTCCCAGACAGGGAATGCCCCTAGGAACACTGAAGCTTTCTTT
>few|TRBJ2-3|TRBD2|TRBV10-3
CAGRGAGDTQYF
TGTGCCGGGCGGGGGGCTGGAGATACGCAGTATTTT
>NA|TRBJ2-1|TRBD2|TRBV19
CASRPSGGDEQFF
TGTGCCAGTAGACCTAGCGGGGGGGATGAGCAGTTCTTC
>NA|TRBJ1-1|NA|TRBV27
CASSRLGGRTEAFF
TGTGCCAGCAGTAGACTGGGGGGACGGACTGAAGCTTTCTTT
>NA|TRBJ2-3|TRBD2|TRBV6-5
CASSYSREGTDTQYF
TGTGCCAGCAGTTACTCAAGGGAGGGAACAGATACGCAGTATTTT
>NA|TRBJ1-5|NA|TRBV10-3
CAISESRGNQPQHF
TGTGCCATCAGTGAGTCACGCGGCAATCAGCCCCAGCATTTT
>NA|TRBJ2-3|TRBD2|TRBV18
CASSPWTSGDSTDTQYF
TGTGCCAGCTCACCTTGGACTAGCGGAGACAGCACAGATACGCAGTATTTT
>NA|TRBJ1-6|NA|TRBV6-5
CASSYSSGSPLHF
TGTGCCAGCAGTTACTCTTCGGGTTCACCCCTCCACTTT
>few|TRBJ1-2|NA|TRBV6-1
CASSDEGLGGYTF
TGTGCCAGCAGTGACGAGGGACTGGGTGGCTACACCTTC
>few|TRBJ1-2|NA|TRBV4-1
CASSQPIREAGYTF
TGCGCCAGCAGCCAACCCATCAGGGAAGCCGGCTACACCTTC
>NA|TRBJ1-5|NA|TRBV4-1
CASSLDSNQPQHF
TGCGCCAGCAGCCTTGACAGTAATCAGCCCCAGCATTTT
>few|TRBJ1-5|NA|TRBV5-6
CASSLSPGLGQPQHF
TGTGCCAGCAGCTTGTCACCAGGGCTGGGTCAGCCCCAGCATTTT
>NA|TRBJ2-5|TRBD2|TRBV3-1/TRBV3-2
CASSRERGADQETQYF
TGTGCCAGCAGCCGTGAGCGGGGGGCCGACCAAGAGACCCAGTACTTC
>once|TRBJ2-7|TRBD1|TRBV2
CASRRRDRAAYEQYF
TGTGCCAGTAGAAGGAGGGACAGGGCCGCCTACGAGCAGTACTTC
>NA|TRBJ1-6|NA|TRBV5-6
CASSLDRISPLHF
TGTGCCAGCAGCTTAGACAGGATCTCACCCCTCCACTTT
>NA|TRBJ2-3|TRBD2|TRBV27
CASSLRLAADTQYF
TGTGCCAGCAGTTTGAGACTAGCTGCAGATACGCAGTATTTT
>NA|TRBJ2-1|TRBD2|TRBV3-1/TRBV3-2
CASSSGLAGGSYNEQFF
TGTGCCAGCAGCTCCGGACTAGCGGGGGGCTCCTACAATGAGCAGTTCTTC
>NA|TRBJ1-5|NA|TRBV5-3
CARSQRRVVYQPQHF
TGTGCCAGAAGCCAAAGACGGGTCGTCTATCAGCCCCAGCATTTT
>NA|TRBJ2-1|TRBD2|TRBV5-1
CASSLGFLAGGVEQFF
TGCGCCAGCAGCTTGGGATTCCTAGCGGGGGGAGTTGAGCAGTTCTTC
>NA|TRBJ1-2|NA|TRBV28
CASSPGLANYGYTF
TGTGCCAGCAGCCCGGGGTTAGCTAACTATGGCTACACCTTC
>NA|TRBJ2-2|TRBD1|TRBV24-1
CATGQASTGELFF
TGTGCCACGGGACAGGCGAGCACCGGGGAGCTGTTTTTT
>NA|TRBJ1-1|NA|TRBV12-3/TRBV12-4
CASRQNQGRAFF
TGTGCCAGCAGACAGAACCAGGGAAGGGCTTTCTTT
>NA|TRBJ1-5|NA|TRBV5-6
CASSLGRDIYQPQHF
TGTGCCAGCAGCTTAGGGAGGGACATTTATCAGCCCCAGCATTTT
>few|TRBJ2-1|NA|TRBV9
CASSTSFSYNEQFF
TGTGCCAGCAGCACGAGCTTCTCCTACAATGAGCAGTTCTTC
>once|TRBJ2-7|TRBD1|TRBV5-1
CASNLGTAYEQYF
TGCGCCAGCAACCTCGGGACAGCTTACGAGCAGTACTTC
>few|TRBJ2-7|TRBD2|TRBV9
CASSVTSGSYEQYF
TGTGCCAGCAGCGTGACTAGCGGCTCCTACGAGCAGTACTTC
>NA|TRBJ1-3|TRBD1|TRBV19
CASSTPGGAGNTIYF
TGTGCCAGTAGTACCCCAGGGGGCGCTGGAAACACCATATATTTT
>NA|TRBJ2-2|TRBD2|TRBV7-3
CASSFGTSGRNTGELFF
TGTGCCAGCAGCTTCGGGACTAGCGGGAGGAACACCGGGGAGCTGTTTTTT
>NA|TRBJ2-4|NA|TRBV27
CASRGRWGSKNIQYF
TGTGCCAGCAGGGGGCGATGGGGCTCCAAAAACATTCAGTACTTC
>NA|TRBJ2-1|NA|TRBV2
CASSEWDSAYNEQFF
TGTGCCAGCAGTGAATGGGACTCCGCCTACAATGAGCAGTTCTTC
>NA|TRBJ2-5|TRBD2|TRBV19
CATRGLAGSQETQYF
TGTGCCACCCGGGGTCTAGCGGGGAGCCAAGAGACCCAGTACTTC
>NA|TRBJ1-2|TRBD1|TRBV5-1
CASSSVTGDEVLVYGYTF
TGCGCCAGCAGCTCAGTAACAGGGGATGAGGTGCTGGTCTATGGCTACACCTTC